This record covers a single TCR beta chain. Its target is unknown. PCR or immunohistochemistry showed mismatch repair deficiency in every enrolled patient. The data were produced by immunoSEQ multiplex PCR, yet TCRdb's version contains in-frame clones alone and is incomplete. The table has about 110,000 clones, more than 60% seen once. This specimen comes from a study of PD-1 blockade in mismatch repair-deficient tumors. Overall study: Enrolled about 2013-2017, patients had progressing, pretreated mismatch repair-deficient cancers of about a dozen types. Notes on the study in general: After pembrolizumab, tumor-resident clones rose rapidly, then generally contracted before radiologic responses.

This CDR3 has 13 amino acids. Per the germline V gene, CDR1 is LNHDA and CDR2 is SQIVND (reference sequence). Trimming removed 3 bases at V and 3 bases at J, with 8 bases between. This rearrangement joins TRBV19 to TRBJ2-5, with D maybe TRBD1 (5 bases). The clonotype comes from an adult with mismatch repair-deficient cancer. This material consisted of peripheral blood, taken approximately 14 months after starting pembrolizumab. Written as DNA, the CDR3 is TGTGCCAGTAGTATTTTGACAGAAGAGACCCAGTACTTC. It translates to CASSILTEETQYF.